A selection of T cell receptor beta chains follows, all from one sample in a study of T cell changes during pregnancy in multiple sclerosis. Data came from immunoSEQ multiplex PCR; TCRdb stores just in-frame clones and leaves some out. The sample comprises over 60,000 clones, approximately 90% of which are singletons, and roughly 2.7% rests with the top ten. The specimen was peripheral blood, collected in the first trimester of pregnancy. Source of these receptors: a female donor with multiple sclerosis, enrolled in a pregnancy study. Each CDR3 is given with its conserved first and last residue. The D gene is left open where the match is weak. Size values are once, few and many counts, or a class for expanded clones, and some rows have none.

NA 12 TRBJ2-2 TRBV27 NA CASSLLAGELFF
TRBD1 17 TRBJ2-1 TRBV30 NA CAWSVRTGRSSYNEQFF
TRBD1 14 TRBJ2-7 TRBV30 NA CAWSTGTGTYEQYF
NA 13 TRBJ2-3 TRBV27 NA CASRSVNTDTQYF
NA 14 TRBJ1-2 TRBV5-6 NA CASSESQGYYGYTF
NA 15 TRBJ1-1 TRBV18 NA CASSPTRRSNTEAFF
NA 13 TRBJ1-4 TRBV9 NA CASSPTPGEKLFF
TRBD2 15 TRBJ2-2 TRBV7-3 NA CASSFSGGSAGELFF
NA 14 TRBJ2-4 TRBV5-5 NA CASSLGQGGDIQYF
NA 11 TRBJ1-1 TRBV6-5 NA CASIRGTEAFF
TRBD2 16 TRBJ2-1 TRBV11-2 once CASSYPTSGRAIEQFF
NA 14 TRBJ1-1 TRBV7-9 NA CASTYPVGGTEAFF
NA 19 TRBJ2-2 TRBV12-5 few CASGLLVRNTLPDTGELFF
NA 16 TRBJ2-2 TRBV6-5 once CASSYSTGVNTGELFF
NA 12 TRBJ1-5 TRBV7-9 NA CASSFEVQPQHF
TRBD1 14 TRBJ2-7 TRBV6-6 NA CASSQQRQGYEQYF
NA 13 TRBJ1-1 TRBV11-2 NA CASSLELTTEAFF
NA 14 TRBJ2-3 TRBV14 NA CASSQDSGADTQYF
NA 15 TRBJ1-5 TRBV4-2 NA CASSHTDSGNQPQHF
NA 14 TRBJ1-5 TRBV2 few CASSVTGINQPQHF
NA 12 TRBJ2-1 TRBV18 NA CASSPLNNEQFF
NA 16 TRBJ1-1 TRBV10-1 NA CASSVEDLEPDTEAFF
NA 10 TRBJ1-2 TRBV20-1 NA CSAPYYGYTF
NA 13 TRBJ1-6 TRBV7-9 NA CASSPGLDSPLHF
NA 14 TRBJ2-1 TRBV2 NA CASSEGGQFNEQFF
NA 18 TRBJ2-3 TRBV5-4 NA CASSLAGLGGGRSDTQYF
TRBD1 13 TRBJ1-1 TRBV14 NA CASSYGQDTEAFF
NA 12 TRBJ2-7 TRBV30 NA CAWSQFSYEQYF
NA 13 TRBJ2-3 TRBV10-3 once CAIGTGSTDTQYF
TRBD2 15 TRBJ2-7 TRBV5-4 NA CASSLVREDTYEQYF
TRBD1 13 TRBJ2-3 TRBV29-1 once CSARQGLPDTQYF
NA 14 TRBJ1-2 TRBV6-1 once CASSPRADIYGYTF
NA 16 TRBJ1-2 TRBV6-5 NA CASSYSQLNGGYGYTF
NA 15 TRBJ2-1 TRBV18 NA CASSPELLSGDEQFF
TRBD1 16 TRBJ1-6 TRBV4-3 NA CASSQDRGAGNSPLHF
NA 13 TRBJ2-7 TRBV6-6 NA CASSPGTLAEQYF
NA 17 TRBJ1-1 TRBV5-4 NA CASSLGGRGNGITEAFF
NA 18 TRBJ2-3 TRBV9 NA CASSVALRGGRRTDTQYF
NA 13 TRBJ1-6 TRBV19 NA CASSTREWSPLHF
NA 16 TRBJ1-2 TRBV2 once CASEWTVGSGSGSYTF
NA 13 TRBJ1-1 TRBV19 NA CASSLGRRTEAFF
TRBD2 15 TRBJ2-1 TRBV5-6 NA CASSTSGGAYNEQFF
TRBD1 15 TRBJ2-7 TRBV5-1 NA CASSLEGQGVDEQYF
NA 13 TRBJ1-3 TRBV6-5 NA CASSSRTGNTIYF
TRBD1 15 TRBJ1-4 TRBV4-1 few CASSQAGTANEKLFF
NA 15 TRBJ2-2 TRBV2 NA CASSEKRGYTGELFF
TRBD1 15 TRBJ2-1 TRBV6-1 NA CASSGRDRGPDEQFF
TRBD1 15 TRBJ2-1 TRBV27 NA CASSPDRVGRDEQFF
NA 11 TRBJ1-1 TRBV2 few CASRGRTEAFF
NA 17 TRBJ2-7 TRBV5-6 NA CASSLYIQGRGLDEQYF
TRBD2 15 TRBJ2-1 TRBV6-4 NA CASSRLAGGLSWQFF
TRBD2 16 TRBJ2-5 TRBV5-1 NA CASSTQTSGSLKTQYF
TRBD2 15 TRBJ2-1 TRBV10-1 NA CASSEGGSTYNEQFF
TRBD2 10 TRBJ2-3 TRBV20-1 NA CSVQRGALYF
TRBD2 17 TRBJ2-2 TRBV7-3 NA CASSSSGGAGRTGELFF
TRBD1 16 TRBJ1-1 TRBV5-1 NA CASSSRDRVTNTEAFF
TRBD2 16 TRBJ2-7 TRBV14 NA CASSPSLLAGLYEQYF
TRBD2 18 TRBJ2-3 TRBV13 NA CASSFRLAGSSSTDTQYF
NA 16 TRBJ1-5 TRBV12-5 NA CASGLVQGGGNQPQHF
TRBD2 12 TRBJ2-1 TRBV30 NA CAWSPARGVQFF